The clone carrying this TCR beta chain was detected a few times. The data originate from a study of T cells in Graves' hyperthyroidism and ophthalmopathy. Germline lookup yields CDR1 MNHNS and CDR2 SASEGT. This CDR3 is built from 16 residues. J gave up 4 bases and V 6 bases, and 8 bases lay outside the gene matches. The investigators amplified TCR beta CDR3 regions from RNA transcripts. The HTBI primer set drove a first-round RT-PCR of the TCR CDR3. TCRdb redid the calling of the multiplex PCR reads with MiXCR, one entry per CDR3 protein. The sample yields approximately 360,000 distinct CDR3 sequences, 15% to 19% seen once.

Source material: blood. V is TRBV6-1 and J is TRBJ2-3; 12 bases match TRBD2. This clonotype was sampled from a woman under 30 with Graves' hyperthyroidism that later progressed to Graves' ophthalmopathy. The CDR3 region has the DNA TGTGCCAGCAGATCCCTAGCGGGAGGGCCCTCAGATACGCAGTATTTT. Translated, it gives CASRSLAGGPSDTQYF.